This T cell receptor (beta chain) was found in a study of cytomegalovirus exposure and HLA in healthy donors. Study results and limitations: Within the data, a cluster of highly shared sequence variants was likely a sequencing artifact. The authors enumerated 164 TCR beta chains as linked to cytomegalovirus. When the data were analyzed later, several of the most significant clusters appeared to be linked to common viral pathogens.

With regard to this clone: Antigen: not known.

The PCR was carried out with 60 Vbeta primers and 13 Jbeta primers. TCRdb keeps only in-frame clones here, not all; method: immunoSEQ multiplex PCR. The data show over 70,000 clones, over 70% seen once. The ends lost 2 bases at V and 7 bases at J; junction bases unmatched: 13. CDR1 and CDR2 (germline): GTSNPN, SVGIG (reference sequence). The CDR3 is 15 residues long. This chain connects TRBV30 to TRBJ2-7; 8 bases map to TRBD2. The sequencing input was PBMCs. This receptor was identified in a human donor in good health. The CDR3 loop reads CAWSPRTSWLGEQYF. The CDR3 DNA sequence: TGTGCCTGGAGTCCCCGGACTAGCTGGCTGGGGGAGCAGTACTTC.